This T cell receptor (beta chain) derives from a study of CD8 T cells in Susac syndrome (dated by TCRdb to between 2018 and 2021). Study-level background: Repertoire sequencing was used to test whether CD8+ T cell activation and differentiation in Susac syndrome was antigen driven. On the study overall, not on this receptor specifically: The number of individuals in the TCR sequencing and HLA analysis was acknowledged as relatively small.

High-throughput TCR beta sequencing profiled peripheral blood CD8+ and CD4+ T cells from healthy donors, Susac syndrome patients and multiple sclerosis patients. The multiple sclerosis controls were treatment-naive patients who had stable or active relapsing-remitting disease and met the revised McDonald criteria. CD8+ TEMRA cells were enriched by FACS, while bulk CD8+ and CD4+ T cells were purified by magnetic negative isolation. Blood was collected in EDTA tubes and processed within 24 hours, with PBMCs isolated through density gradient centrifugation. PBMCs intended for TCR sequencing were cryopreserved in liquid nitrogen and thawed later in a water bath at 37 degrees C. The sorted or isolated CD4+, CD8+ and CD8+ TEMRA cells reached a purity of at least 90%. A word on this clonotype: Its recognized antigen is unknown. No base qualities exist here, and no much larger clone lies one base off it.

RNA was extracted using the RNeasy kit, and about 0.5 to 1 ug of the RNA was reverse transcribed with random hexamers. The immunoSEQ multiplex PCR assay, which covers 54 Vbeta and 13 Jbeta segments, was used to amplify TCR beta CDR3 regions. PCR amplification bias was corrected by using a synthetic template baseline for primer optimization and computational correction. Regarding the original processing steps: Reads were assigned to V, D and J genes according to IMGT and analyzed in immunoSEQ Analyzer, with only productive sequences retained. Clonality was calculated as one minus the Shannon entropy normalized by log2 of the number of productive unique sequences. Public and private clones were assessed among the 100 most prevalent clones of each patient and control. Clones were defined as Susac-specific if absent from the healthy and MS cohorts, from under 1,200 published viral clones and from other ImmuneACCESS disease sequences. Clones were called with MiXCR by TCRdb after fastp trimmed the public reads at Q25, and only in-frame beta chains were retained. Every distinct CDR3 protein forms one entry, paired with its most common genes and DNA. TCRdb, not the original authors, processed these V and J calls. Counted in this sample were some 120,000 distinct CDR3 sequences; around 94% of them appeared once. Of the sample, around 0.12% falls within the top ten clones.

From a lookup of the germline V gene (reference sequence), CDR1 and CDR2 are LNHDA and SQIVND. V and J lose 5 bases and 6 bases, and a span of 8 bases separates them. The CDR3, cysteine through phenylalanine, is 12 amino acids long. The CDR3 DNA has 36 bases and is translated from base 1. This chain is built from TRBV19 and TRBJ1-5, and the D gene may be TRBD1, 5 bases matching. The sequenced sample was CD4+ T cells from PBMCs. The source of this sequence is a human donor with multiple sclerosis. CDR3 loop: CASSRQSQPQHF. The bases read TGTGCCAGTAGTCGACAGAGTCAGCCCCAGCATTTT.